Shown below are 25 T cell receptor beta chains from a single sample sequenced in a study of brain T cells in children with intractable seizures. TCRdb keeps only in-frame clones here, not all; method: immunoSEQ multiplex PCR. Altogether tens of thousands of clones are present, 85% to 95% being singletons, with the ten largest covering 1.5%. Specimen: peripheral blood, collected at surgery. The receptors originated from a boy in the first two years of life with tuberous sclerosis and intractable seizures.

This clone was observed a single time. This sequence joins TRBV4-1 and TRBJ2-7; D remains ambiguous. CDR1 is MGHRA, CDR2 YSYEKL, per germline. Trimming removed 4 bases at V and 1 base at J, with 11 bases between. The CDR3 extends over 14 amino acids. In DNA, the CDR3 is TGCGCCAGCAGCCCAATTCTACTGTCCTACGAGCAGTACTTC. Its protein is CASSPILLSYEQYF.

The chain recombines TRBV5-1 with TRBJ2-5; no clear D gene. The CDR3 extends over 14 amino acids. Deletions cut 0 bases from V and 3 bases from J, with 9 bases between. Germline values: CDR1 SGHRS, CDR2 YFSETQ. The CDR3 sequence is CASSLVYSEETQYF. For the CDR3, the DNA is TGCGCCAGCAGCTTGGTGTACAGCGAAGAGACCCAGTACTTC.

The chain carries TRBV27 and TRBJ2-1; TRBD1 matches at 10 bases. CDR1 and CDR2 (germline): MNHEY, SMNVEV (reference sequence). The V and J ends lost 5 bases and 3 bases, in that order; junction bases with no gene match: 10. This CDR3 comprises 17 residues. This CDR3 is CASSGRGQGVRYNEQFF. CDR3 nucleotide sequence: TGTGCCAGCAGTGGTCGCGGACAGGGGGTACGCTACAATGAGCAGTTCTTC.

The CDR3 spells CASSGGGAAGHGNTIYF. CDR3 sequence (DNA): TGTGCCAGCAGCGGCGGGGGGGCAGCAGGGCATGGAAACACCATATATTTT. V and J are TRBV3-1 (or the pseudogene TRBV3-2) and TRBJ1-3, with a weak D call TRBD1 (6 bases). Germline V gene lookup returns CDR1 LGHDT and CDR2 YNNKEL (reference sequence). This CDR3 spans 17 amino acids. V lost 5 bases and J 3 bases, leaving 20 bases between the germline ends.

The rearrangement joins TRBV3-1 (or the pseudogene TRBV3-2) to TRBJ1-5; D remains unclear. Germline V lookup: CDR1 LGHDT, CDR2 YNNKEL (reference sequence). V lost 0 bases, J lost 7 bases, and 7 bases lay in between. The CDR3 has 13 residues. The CDR3 loop reads CASSQDSTQPQHF. The CDR3 DNA reads TGTGCCAGCAGCCAAGATTCTACGCAGCCCCAGCATTTT.

The chain recombines TRBV9 with TRBJ2-5; TRBD2 agrees at 10 bases. The ends lost 2 bases at V and 5 bases at J; junction bases unmatched: 15. The CDR3 loop spans 18 amino acids. Germline CDR1 is SGDLS and CDR2 is YYNGEE. The CDR3 sequence: CASSVGVSGGALKETQYF. CDR3 coding DNA: TGTGCCAGCAGCGTCGGTGTAAGCGGGGGGGCCCTGAAGGAGACCCAGTACTTC.

The chain couples TRBV5-1 to TRBJ2-7, with 14 bases fitting TRBD2. J was trimmed by 3 bases and V by 0 bases; bases with no gene match: 5. Germline CDR1 and CDR2: SGHRS and YFSETQ. The length of the CDR3 is 17 residues. The CDR3 nucleotides read TGCGCCAGCAGCTTGGGACGGACTAGCGGGAGGAACTACGAGCAGTACTTC. The encoded protein is CASSLGRTSGRNYEQYF.

This clone has only a few counts. The rearrangement joins TRBV9 to TRBJ1-2; D gene uncertain. The CDR3 totals 12 residues. Trimming shortened V by 4 bases and J by 4 bases, and 8 bases separated the two germline ends. Germline loops: CDR1 SGDLS, CDR2 YYNGEE. The CDR3 reads CASSSLVYGYTF. The CDR3 DNA sequence: TGTGCCAGCAGCTCCCTGGTCTATGGCTACACCTTC.

CDR3 loop: CASSQDVKEVGTVFEQFF. The CDR3 DNA is TGTGCCAGCAGCCAAGATGTTAAGGAGGTGGGGACTGTGTTTGAGCAGTTCTTC. The V and J genes are TRBV4-2 and TRBJ2-1; D is possibly TRBD2 (6 bases). Trimming stripped 0 bases from V and 9 bases from J, with 24 bases between. The V gene's germline CDR1 is LGHNA and CDR2 YNFKEQ. This CDR3 is built from 18 residues.

The rearrangement links TRBV6-5 to TRBJ2-1; TRBD1 might be the D (6 bases). Trimming shortened V by 5 bases and J by 7 bases, and 12 bases separated the two germline ends. The CDR3 sequence is 13 residues long. From germline, CDR1 is MNHEY and CDR2 SVGAGI. The CDR3 coding sequence is TGTGCCAGCAGTCCCCTCAGGGGTAATGAGCAGTTCTTC. As protein: CASSPLRGNEQFF.

This chain connects TRBV10-3 to TRBJ1-6; 8 bases match TRBD1. V was clipped by 4 bases and J by 3 bases; unmatched bases: 11. Looked up from germline, CDR1 is ENHRY and CDR2 is SYGVKD. This CDR3 is built from 18 residues. The CDR3, as DNA: TGTGCCATCAGTGGGAGACAGGGGATAGGGAACTATAATTCACCCCTCCACTTT. This sequence encodes CAISGRQGIGNYNSPLHF.

A few counts support this clone. This chain connects TRBV24-1 to TRBJ1-6; tentative D call: TRBD1 (6 bases). V dropped 0 bases and J dropped 4 bases, with 6 bases sitting between them. This CDR3 has 15 residues. Germline V CDR1 and CDR2: KGHDR, SFDVKD. CDR3 in DNA: TGTGCCACCAGTGATTTGGGGACATATAATTCACCCCTCCACTTT. It is translated as CATSDLGTYNSPLHF.

This chain joins TRBV11-2 and TRBJ1-1; 10 bases are shared with TRBD1. The CDR3 is 19 residues long. The germline V gene has CDR1 SGHAT and CDR2 FQNNGV. J lost 0 bases, V lost 2 bases, and 12 bases had no gene match. In nucleotides, the CDR3 is TGTGCCAGCAGCTTAACGCGAGGTCGGACAGGGGGGGTGAACACTGAAGCTTTCTTT. Its translation: CASSLTRGRTGGVNTEAFF.

The rearrangement joins TRBV29-1 to TRBJ2-5; no clear D gene. The CDR3 spans 11 residues. V lost 7 bases and J lost 1, with 7 bases in between. Germline V lookup: CDR1 SQVTM, CDR2 ANQGSEA. This chain's CDR3 is CSALSQETQYF. The CDR3 coding sequence is TGCAGCGCCCTGTCCCAAGAGACCCAGTACTTC.

To note about this clone: A junction boundary mismatches the germline segment, possibly from a read error. This chain connects TRBV28 to TRBJ2-7, with D hard to call. This CDR3 contains 14 residues. CDR1 is MDHEN, CDR2 SYDVKM, per germline. As DNA, the CDR3 is TGTGCCGGCAGTTTAATGGCAGGCCGCTACGAGCAGTACTTC. Encoded protein: CAGSLMAGRYEQYF.

The chain joins TRBV7-3 to TRBJ1-1; D remains ambiguous. The germline gives CDR1 SGHTA, CDR2 FQGTGA. V was trimmed by 4 bases and J by 4 bases, leaving 10 bases between them. The CDR3 is 13 amino acids. CDR3 loop: CASSSDPATEAFF. In nucleotides, the CDR3 is TGTGCCAGCAGCTCAGATCCGGCCACTGAAGCTTTCTTT.

The chain links TRBV19 to TRBJ2-7; 10 bases agree with TRBD2. V lost 10 bases to trimming and J lost 0 bases; unmatched junction nucleotides: 9. The V gene's germline CDR1 is LNHDA and CDR2 SQIVND (reference sequence). CDR3 length: 15 amino acids. This CDR3 is CATSGTSASSYEQYF. In DNA form, the CDR3 reads TGTGCCACCTCCGGGACTAGCGCGAGCTCCTACGAGCAGTACTTC.

The gene calls are TRBV11-2 and TRBJ2-7; the D gene is possibly TRBD1 (5 bases). V was clipped by 0 bases and J by 6 bases, with 9 bases between them. The germline gives CDR1 SGHAT, CDR2 FQNNGV. The CDR3 contains 13 residues. The CDR3 reads CASSLDLGPEQYF. CDR3 bases: TGTGCCAGCAGCTTAGATTTGGGGCCCGAGCAGTACTTC.

J is TRBJ2-5 and V is TRBV9; tentative D call: TRBD1 (5 bases). Deletions cut 0 bases from V and 3 bases from J, with 15 bases between. The CDR3 contains 16 residues. From germline, CDR1 is SGDLS and CDR2 YYNGEE. CDR3 in amino acids: CASSVAPWGPKETQYF. The CDR3 DNA reads as TGTGCCAGCAGCGTAGCCCCCTGGGGCCCGAAAGAGACCCAGTACTTC.

The chain joins TRBV4-1 to TRBJ2-2, with 7 bases fitting TRBD1. The J segment lost 0 bases and the V segment lost 3 bases, leaving 1 base of the junction unmatched. Germline V gene lookup returns CDR1 MGHRA and CDR2 YSYEKL. CDR3 length equals 15 residues. The CDR3 DNA is TGCGCCAGCAGCCACGGGACAGCGAACACCGGGGAGCTGTTTTTT. This encodes CASSHGTANTGELFF.

The count of this clone is one. The rearrangement uses TRBV25-1 and TRBJ2-1; D remains unclear. Germline loops: CDR1 MGHDK, CDR2 SYGVNS. The CDR3 length is 13 residues. Trimming took off 4 bases at V and 11 bases at J, with 15 bases between the two ends. For the CDR3, the DNA is TGTGCCAGCAGTGCCACTACTATCTCGCAGCAGTTCTTC. Its protein is CASSATTISQQFF. The full variable domain, rest sourced from reference TRBV25-1 and TRBJ2-1, is EADIYQTPRYLVIGTGKKITLECSQTMGHDKMYWYQQDPGMELHLIHYSYGVNSTEKGDLSSESTVSRIRTEHFPLTLESARPSHTSQYLCASSATTISQQFFGPGTRLTVL.

The V and J genes are TRBV7-9 and TRBJ2-7; no firm D call. The V and J ends lost 2 bases and 3 bases respectively, with 2 bases between them. The CDR3 contains 11 residues. The germline V gene has CDR1 SEHNR and CDR2 FQNEAQ (reference sequence). The CDR3 DNA reads as TGTGCCAGCAGCTTACTCTACGAGCAGTACTTC. Residues: CASSLLYEQYF. Combining the CDR3 with reference TRBV7-9 and TRBJ2-7 gives the whole variable domain DTGVSQNPRHKITKRGQNVTFRCDPISEHNRLYWYRQTLGQGPEFLTYFQNEAQLEKSRLLSDRFSAERPKGSFSTLEIQRTEQGDSAMYLCASSLLYEQYFGPGTRLTVT.

This chain links TRBV7-9 with TRBJ2-1; the D gene is possibly TRBD2 (7 bases). The germline V gene encodes CDR1 SEHNR and CDR2 FQNEAQ (reference sequence). This CDR3 comprises 15 residues. V dropped 3 bases and J dropped 2 bases, with 11 bases sitting between them. The chain's CDR3 is CASSFGGPAYNEQFF. The CDR3 DNA reads TGTGCCAGCAGCTTCGGGGGGCCCGCCTACAATGAGCAGTTCTTC.

The chain couples TRBV30 to TRBJ2-5; no reliable D call. The CDR3 covers 12 residues. V was trimmed by 1 base and J by 5 bases, leaving 8 bases between them. Germline-derived CDR1 and CDR2 are GTSNPN and SVGIG (reference sequence). CDR3 nucleotides: TGTGCCTGGAGTGGGGGATCGGAGACCCAGTACTTC. Its translation: CAWSGGSETQYF.

The chain recombines TRBV6-5 with TRBJ1-2; D is perhaps TRBD1 (5 bases). The CDR3 runs 12 residues. Germline CDR1 is MNHEY and CDR2 is SVGAGI. Trimming left V 4 bases short and J 9 bases short, with 12 bases between. This CDR3 reads CASSSPGHRYTF. In DNA, the CDR3 is TGTGCCAGCAGTTCCCCAGGACATCGCTACACCTTC.